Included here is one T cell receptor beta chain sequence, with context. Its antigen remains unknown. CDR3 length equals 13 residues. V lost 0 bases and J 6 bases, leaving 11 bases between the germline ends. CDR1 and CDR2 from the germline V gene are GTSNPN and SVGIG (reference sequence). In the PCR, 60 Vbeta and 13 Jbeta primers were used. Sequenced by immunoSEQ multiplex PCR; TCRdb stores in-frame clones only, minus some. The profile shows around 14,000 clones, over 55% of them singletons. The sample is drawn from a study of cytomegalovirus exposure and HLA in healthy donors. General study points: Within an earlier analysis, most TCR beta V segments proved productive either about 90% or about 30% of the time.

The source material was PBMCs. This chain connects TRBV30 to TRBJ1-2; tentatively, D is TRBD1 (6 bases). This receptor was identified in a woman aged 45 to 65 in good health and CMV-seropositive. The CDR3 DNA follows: TGTGCCTGGAGTGTACTAGGGGGGGATGGCTACACCTTC. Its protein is CAWSVLGGDGYTF. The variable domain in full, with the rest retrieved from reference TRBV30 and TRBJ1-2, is SQTIHQWPATLVQPVGSPLSLECTVEGTSNPNLYWYRQAAGRGLQLLFYSVGIGQISSEVPQNLSASRPQDRQFILSSKKLLLSDSGFYLCAWSVLGGDGYTFGSGTRLTVV.